This T cell receptor (beta chain) was sequenced during a study of blood T cell repertoires in COVID-19 (dated by TCRdb to 2019 to 2021). Describing the broader study: Collaborator samples came from the United States, Italy and Spain and covered acute and convalescent phases of COVID-19. The prospective study material was composed of cDNA or gDNA derived from T cells, B-cell-depleted T cells, or PBMCs. Subjects who had been exposed to COVID-19, were actively infected with it, or had recovered from it provided the deeply sampled blood TCRbeta repertoires that made up the dataset. A freely available public database, intended as a resource for researchers studying the immune response to SARS-CoV-2, is where the repertoires were released. Samples were obtained from the ongoing ImmuneRACE study (first 160 participants) and from 1,254 subjects provided by 6 global collaborators. Sample metadata almost always included a de-identified subject ID, COVID-19 status, age in years and sex. Where HLA class I and class II types were available, the types were taken from metadata supplied by the sample provider, not from assay-based typing.

Trimming removed 4 bases from V and 1 base from J; the gene matches leave 7 bases unexplained. The germline V gene encodes CDR1 LGHDT and CDR2 YNNKEL (reference sequence). Measured from the cysteine to the phenylalanine, the CDR3 is 16 residues long. Only CDR3 DNA remains: 48 bases, in frame from the first base. Overall study outcomes, separate from this receptor: The amount of clinical and demographic metadata varied by source and participant and was provided uncurated.

This clone showed up just a few times. Its specific antigen is unknown. No quality values exist for individual bases; no much larger clone is one base distant. Participants in the prospective study were enrolled through a virtual design, were aged roughly 18 to 100 years, and lived in roughly 24 United States geographic areas. In the prospective study, cohorts were assigned on the basis of participant-reported clinical history obtained from a screening survey and a study questionnaire. A participant counted as exposed if, within 2 weeks of entering the study, that participant had been in contact with someone who had a PCR-confirmed or clinician-diagnosed COVID-19 case. In the prospective study, mobile phlebotomists collected whole blood, serum and a nasopharyngeal or oropharyngeal swab from each participant. Prospective study participants could optionally give additional blood draws and questionnaires over a 2-month period. Blood samples from the prospective study were shipped frozen or at room temperature prior to DNA extraction.

TCRbeta CDR3 regions were amplified from genomic DNA by means of the immunoSEQ Assay, a bias-controlled multiplex PCR. The original pipeline was this. The number of nucleated cells in each sample was estimated by amplification of reference gene primers within the assay. Sequence reads were collapsed and filtered to measure the absolute abundance of every unique TCRbeta CDR3 rearrangement. For each sample, productive Simpson clonality was calculated as the square root of Simpson's diversity index over productive rearrangements. The immuneACCESS repertoire file appears here via TCRdb, limited to in-frame rearrangements. These files lack a portion of the clones; in checked studies, under half of the deficit traces to unresolved V genes, and the cause of the others is not known. V and J calls and clone size are those listed in that table; D and trimming were worked out from the DNA. The sample contains under 300,000 clones, 80% to 90% of them found a single time. The biggest ten clones account for around 3.1% of the sample.

The receptor chain draws on TRBV3-1 (or the pseudogene TRBV3-2) and TRBJ2-7; the central 10 bases match TRBD2. The receptor was derived from a woman aged 35 to 49 who had been exposed to COVID-19. The specimen sequenced was PBMCs or T cells enriched from blood (not recorded which). The bases read TGTGCCAGCAGCCTAGGGCCAGCGGGGGGGTCCTACGAGCAGTACTTC. Translated, it reads CASSLGPAGGSYEQYF.